The text below deals with one T cell receptor beta chain. Its antigen remains unknown. The investigators reverse transcribed all of the isolated RNA, so they sequenced expressed TCRB transcripts. Sequencing used immunoSEQ multiplex PCR; TCRdb keeps in-frame clones, though not all of them. This sample carries 300,000 to 400,000 clones, roughly 12% of them seen once, and the ten largest clones take more than 0.015%. Per germline, CDR1 SGHTA and CDR2 FQGNSA. The CDR3 length is 15 residues. Trimming took 1 base from V and 4 from J; bases not matched to a gene: 2. This entry is derived from a study of beta chain features in type 1 diabetes. Across the study: Cells sorted and examined across all samples totaled over 95 million.

Study results and caveats: Possibly, sequencing cDNA over-represented cells that had high TCR expression levels. Shorter TCRB CDR3s, moderately but significantly so, marked every one of the four CD4+ subsets in Type 1 diabetes patients.

This TCR derives from a man younger than 30 in good health. The sequenced sample was naive CD4+ T cells from blood. The rearrangement uses TRBV7-2 and TRBJ2-2; 8 bases match TRBD1. The CDR3 spells CASSLGQGFTGELFF. CDR3 nucleotides: TGTGCCAGCAGCTTAGGACAGGGGTTCACCGGGGAGCTGTTTTTT.